Listed below are T cell receptor beta chains from one sample, sequenced in a study of shared clonotypes between healthy human individuals. Assay: immunoSEQ multiplex PCR; the TCRdb copy retains only in-frame clones and omits some. The data show roughly 1,000,000 clones, 75% to 80% seen once. Source material: memory CD4+ T cells from PBMCs. The origin of the receptors is a man between 18 and 35 years old in good health. Some clones in this sample may be carry-over from other donors' samples. CDR3s include the opening cysteine and the closing phenylalanine or tryptophan.

v_gene: TRBV5-1; len: 16; CDR3aa: CASSLQPQGDNEKLFF
v_gene: TRBV4-1; len: 15; CDR3aa: CASSQVGLVSGELFF
v_gene: TRBV11-2; len: 13; CDR3aa: CASRERGGLWQYF
v_gene: TRBV6-5; len: 13; CDR3aa: CASSYSLEDTQYF
v_gene: TRBV6-5; len: 11; CDR3aa: CASRVQETQYF
v_gene: TRBV11-2; len: 15; CDR3aa: CASSLDSLAGDTQYF
v_gene: TRBV6-6; len: 16; CDR3aa: CASSLTGAASGNTIYF
v_gene: TRBV14; len: 16; CDR3aa: CASSQVKTSGYNEQFF
v_gene: TRBV6-1; len: 13; CDR3aa: CASSQQGFVEAFF
v_gene: TRBV9; len: 15; CDR3aa: CASSGTGGTRETQYF
v_gene: TRBV2; len: 14; CDR3aa: CASSGTSGTTKQFF
v_gene: TRBV7-2; len: 15; CDR3aa: CASSPRLALAYEQYF
v_gene: TRBV5-4; len: 14; CDR3aa: CASSDSGTAYEQYF
v_gene: TRBV7-9; len: 13; CDR3aa: CASSPRQTYEQYF
v_gene: TRBV6-5; len: 11; CDR3aa: CASSYKDTQYF
v_gene: TRBV5-1; len: 20; CDR3aa: CASREGIWTGDVWLGTEAFF
v_gene: TRBV18; len: 16; CDR3aa: CASSPTQLAGGPEQFF
v_gene: TRBV29-1; len: 13; CDR3aa: CSVAELRFQPQHF
v_gene: TRBV7-2; len: 16; CDR3aa: CASSLRGSGHTDTQYF
v_gene: TRBV19; len: 16; CDR3aa: CASTRGPAGNNQPQHF
v_gene: TRBV5-1; len: 15; CDR3aa: CATHPQTGVLSEQYF
v_gene: TRBV5-1; len: 15; CDR3aa: CASSQTETGGYEQYF
v_gene: TRBV28; len: 13; CDR3aa: CASSLSEDKPQHF
v_gene: TRBV28; len: 14; CDR3aa: CASSLLREPYEQYF
v_gene: TRBV6-1; len: 14; CDR3aa: CATQGRGPGNTIYF
v_gene: TRBV6-6; len: 12; CDR3aa: CASSYVSYEQYF
v_gene: TRBV19; len: 14; CDR3aa: CASSIFRGNQPQHF
v_gene: TRBV5-1; len: 14; CDR3aa: CASSLGLADNEQFF
v_gene: TRBV5-4; len: 17; CDR3aa: CASGRYGTGVSTDTQYF
v_gene: TRBV7-9; len: 13; CDR3aa: CASSPRGAEPQHF
v_gene: TRBV6-5; len: 16; CDR3aa: CASSYSFQISNYGYTF
v_gene: TRBV25-1; len: 11; CDR3aa: CASRLQGELFF
v_gene: TRBV5-1; len: 14; CDR3aa: CASSPGQGNQPQHF
v_gene: TRBV11-2; len: 13; CDR3aa: CASSVDRNYGYTF
v_gene: TRBV6-5; len: 13; CDR3aa: CASRPHGGYEQYF
v_gene: TRBV28; len: 12; CDR3aa: CASSPHRQPFGF
v_gene: TRBV29-1; len: 12; CDR3aa: CSVGGINYGYTF
v_gene: TRBV6-8; len: 14; CDR3aa: CARPGEGYTYEQYF
v_gene: TRBV5-4; len: 15; CDR3aa: CASSLPGLVKETQYF
v_gene: TRBV18; len: 13; CDR3aa: CASAESGNTEAFF
v_gene: TRBV7-9; len: 14; CDR3aa: CASSESLIAGEEYF
v_gene: TRBV27; len: 12; CDR3aa: CASSRLPNGYTF
v_gene: TRBV29-1; len: 12; CDR3aa: CSAVGTQETQYF
v_gene: TRBV28; len: 12; CDR3aa: CASSLAGTEAFF
v_gene: TRBV4-1; len: 20; CDR3aa: CASSQALSGTGSITNEKLFF
v_gene: TRBV28; len: 13; CDR3aa: CATQGPGGQAQHF
v_gene: TRBV29-1; len: 13; CDR3aa: CSAQGRWSETQYF
v_gene: TRBV7-9; len: 12; CDR3aa: CASSPLSGELFF
v_gene: TRBV5-1; len: 16; CDR3aa: CASSLGLAGSQETQYF
v_gene: TRBV5-1; len: 14; CDR3aa: CASSSQGVQETQYF
v_gene: TRBV4-1; len: 16; CDR3aa: CASSQVAGSTNEKLFF
v_gene: TRBV6-1; len: 13; CDR3aa: CASRERGNGEQFF
v_gene: TRBV11-2; len: 16; CDR3aa: CASSPVSGSNTGELFF
v_gene: TRBV2; len: 16; CDR3aa: CASSDGAGDYYNEQFF